The 19 T cell receptor beta chains listed next were all sequenced from one sample in a study of blood T cells in healthy people across ages. Together with a sample-barcoded 5' primer, a J-beta primer mix was included in a second PCR lasting about 7 to 12 cycles. One entry per CDR3 protein, called by TCRdb with MiXCR from the 5' RACE reads. The table lists some 730,000 distinct CDR3 sequences, 20% to 25% of them singletons. The specimen sequenced was blood. All receptors derive from a man in his sixties or seventies in good health.

This chain uses TRBV4-2 with TRBJ2-4; 9 bases map to TRBD1. Per germline, CDR1 LGHNA and CDR2 YNFKEQ. V was pared by 4 bases and J by 8 bases, with 12 bases of the junction left unmatched. CDR3 length equals 16 residues. This CDR3 is CASSPSFGTGFDIQYF. In DNA, the CDR3 is TGTGCCAGCAGCCCTTCGTTCGGGACAGGGTTCGACATTCAGTACTTC.

This chain links TRBV12-3 or TRBV12-4 with TRBJ2-5, with 8 nucleotides matching TRBD1. The J call may be faulty, since TRBJ2-1 better matches the DNA end. This CDR3 spans 13 amino acids. CDR3 sequence: CASRPDRVNEQFF. CDR3 coding DNA: TGTGCCAGCAGACCGGACAGGGTAAATGAGCAGTTCTTC.

Only a few counts were recorded for this clonotype. This chain uses TRBV7-2 with TRBJ2-7; 7 bases align to TRBD2. Germline V gene data show CDR1 as SGHTA and CDR2 as FQGNSA. V was clipped by 2 bases and J by 3 bases; unmatched bases: 7. This CDR3 region has 15 residues. The CDR3 sequence: CASSLTGRGDYEQYF. The CDR3 DNA is TGTGCCAGCAGCTTAACCGGACGGGGGGACTACGAGCAGTACTTC.

J is TRBJ1-4 and V is TRBV20-1, with D unclear. This CDR3 contains 13 residues. Trimming removed 3 bases from V and 8 bases from J, with 13 bases in between. From germline, CDR1 is DFQATT and CDR2 SNEGSKA (reference sequence). The CDR3 loop reads CSASPGPTEKLFF. In DNA, the CDR3 is TGCAGTGCTAGCCCTGGACCGACCGAAAAACTGTTTTTT.

The V gene is TRBV28, the J gene TRBJ2-7, with 7 nucleotides matching TRBD1. Per germline, CDR1 MDHEN and CDR2 SYDVKM. The V gene end was trimmed by 4 bases and the J gene end by 2 bases; junction bases not matched to a gene: 20. CDR3 length equals 19 residues. Written as DNA, the CDR3 is TGTGCCAGCAGTTCCCTAAGGGCGACAGGGAAAGGCTCTACCTACGAGCAGTACGTC. This gives the protein CASSSLRATGKGSTYEQYV.

The sample holds a few counts of this clonotype. This chain links TRBV4-3 with TRBJ1-2; possible D gene TRBD1, 5 bases. The V end lost 0 bases, the J end lost 5 bases, and 16 bases lay between the germline ends. CDR3 length equals 16 residues. The germline gives CDR1 LGHNA, CDR2 YSLEER. The CDR3 nucleotides read TGCGCCAGCAGCCAAGATCCGGGGCCAAGGGCATATGGCTACACCTTC. It yields the protein CASSQDPGPRAYGYTF.

This chain connects TRBV4-1 to TRBJ2-2, with 8 bases identical to TRBD2. The CDR3 runs to 17 residues. V was clipped by 0 bases and J by 6 bases; unmatched bases: 9. Germline CDR1 MGHRA, CDR2 YSYEKL. CDR3 in DNA: TGCGCCAGCAGCCAAGAAGCGGGGGTGGTTCTCGCCGGGGAGCTGTTTTTT. Its translation: CASSQEAGVVLAGELFF.

This chain joins TRBV2 and TRBJ2-5, with D tentatively TRBD2 (6 bases). Judging by the DNA end, TRBJ2-7 fits better; the J call may be wrong. This CDR3 is 15 amino acids long. Germline V gene lookup returns CDR1 SNHLY and CDR2 FYNNEI. CDR3 in amino acids: CASSEGPAGSYEQYF. DNA of the CDR3: TGTGCCAGCAGTGAAGGGCCAGCGGGCTCCTACGAGCAGTACTTC.

The V and J genes are TRBV6-7 and TRBJ2-1; tentative D call: TRBD1 (5 bases). TRBV6-7 belongs to the ORF category, with a function that is uncertain. The CDR3 runs 17 residues. The V and J ends lost 0 bases and 3 bases respectively, with 15 bases between them. In DNA, the CDR3 is TGTGCCAGCAGTTACTCAAGGCGGCAGGGTAACTACAATGAGCAGTTCTTC. This gives the protein CASSYSRRQGNYNEQFF.

This chain joins TRBV28 and TRBJ1-1; D unresolved. This CDR3 is built from 14 residues. Trimming took 7 bases from V and 0 from J, leaving 12 bases between them. Germline lookup yields CDR1 MDHEN and CDR2 SYDVKM. Here the CDR3 DNA reads TGTGCCAGCAAAAGGGAACATTTGAACACTGAAGCTTTCTTT. Protein product: CASKREHLNTEAFF.

The chain uses TRBV3-1 and TRBJ2-3, with 7 nucleotides matching TRBD2. Germline V gene lookup returns CDR1 LGHDT and CDR2 YNNKEL (reference sequence). The CDR3 runs to 15 residues. V was pared by 4 bases and J by 4 bases, with 8 bases of the junction left unmatched. CDR3 loop: CASSPAGGSADTQYF. In DNA, the CDR3 is TGTGCCAGCAGCCCTGCGGGCGGGAGCGCAGATACGCAGTATTTT.

The V and J genes are TRBV7-2 and TRBJ2-5; D tentatively reads TRBD1 or TRBD2 (5 bases each). TRBJ2-1 matches the DNA end more closely, so the J call is doubtful. The CDR3 runs to 15 residues. Germline V gives CDR1 SGHTA, CDR2 FQGNSA. The CDR3 loop is CASSLVGMLGTEQFF. The CDR3 DNA is TGTGCCAGCAGCTTAGTAGGGATGCTAGGGACGGAGCAGTTCTTC.

This clonotype turned up a few times. V gene TRBV6-1 combines with J gene TRBJ2-7, with D possibly being TRBD1 (6 bases). CDR3 length: 15 amino acids. The V gene's germline CDR1 is MNHNS and CDR2 SASEGT. Between the trimmed V and J ends, which lost 3 bases and 5 bases, there was a span of 17 bases. The CDR3 spells CASSDFLTGNNEQYF. The DNA for the CDR3 is TGTGCCAGCAGTGATTTTCTAACAGGGAACAACGAGCAGTACTTC.

This rearrangement joins TRBV2 to TRBJ2-5; TRBD1 matches 10 bases. The closer fit of TRBJ2-7 to the DNA end suggests the J call may be wrong. The CDR3 contains 13 residues. Germline lookup yields CDR1 SNHLY and CDR2 FYNNEI. The chain's CDR3 is CASSSGQGFEQYV. For the CDR3, the DNA is TGTGCCAGCAGTTCGGGACAGGGGTTCGAGCAGTACGTC.

This clonotype was seen more than once but under ten times. The rearrangement uses TRBV6-6 and TRBJ1-5; tentatively, D is TRBD1 (5 bases). The V end lost 7 bases, the J end lost 3 bases, and 13 bases lay between the germline ends. Germline-derived CDR1 and CDR2 are MNHNY and SVGAGI (reference sequence). This CDR3 is built from 14 residues. The CDR3 DNA reads TGTGCCAGCAACCCGGGGCTTTTCAATCAGCCCCAGCATTTT. It specifies CASNPGLFNQPQHF.

This clonotype was picked up a small number of times. The rearrangement links TRBV7-8 to TRBJ2-7; D gene uncertain. The germline V gene has CDR1 SGHVS and CDR2 FQNEAQ. V was trimmed by 5 bases and J by 6 bases, leaving 17 bases between them. The CDR3 has 14 amino acids. DNA of the CDR3: TGTGCCAGCAGCACGAAGAGAGGTGTCTGCGAGCAGTACTTC. Residues: CASSTKRGVCEQYF.

For this clonotype: One base away lies a much larger clone, so this may be a sequencing read error. The chain is built from TRBV28 and TRBJ2-7, with 12 bases identical to TRBD2. The CDR3 has 14 amino acids. From germline, CDR1 is MDHEN and CDR2 SYDVKM. The CDR3 sequence is CASTELAGGYEQCF. CDR3 nucleotide sequence: TGTGCCAGCACCGAACTAGCGGGGGGCTACGAGCAGTGCTTC.

The V and J genes are TRBV10-2 and TRBJ2-3, with unresolved D. V was pared by 3 bases and J by 6 bases, with 13 bases between. Germline V gene sequence: CDR1 WSHSY, CDR2 SAAADI. The CDR3 runs 14 residues. The CDR3 loop reads CASSDSSIADTQYF. The CDR3 DNA is TGCGCCAGCAGTGATTCCTCTATCGCGGATACGCAGTATTTT.

The genes are TRBV4-1 and TRBJ2-1; no firm D call. TRBJ2-5 explains the end of the DNA better; the J call may be wrong. CDR1 and CDR2 (germline): MGHRA, YSYEKL. CDR3 length: 14 amino acids. The CDR3 bases are TGCGCCAGCAGCCGTGGTAATCACGGAGAGACCCAGTACTTC. Protein product: CASSRGNHGETQYF.